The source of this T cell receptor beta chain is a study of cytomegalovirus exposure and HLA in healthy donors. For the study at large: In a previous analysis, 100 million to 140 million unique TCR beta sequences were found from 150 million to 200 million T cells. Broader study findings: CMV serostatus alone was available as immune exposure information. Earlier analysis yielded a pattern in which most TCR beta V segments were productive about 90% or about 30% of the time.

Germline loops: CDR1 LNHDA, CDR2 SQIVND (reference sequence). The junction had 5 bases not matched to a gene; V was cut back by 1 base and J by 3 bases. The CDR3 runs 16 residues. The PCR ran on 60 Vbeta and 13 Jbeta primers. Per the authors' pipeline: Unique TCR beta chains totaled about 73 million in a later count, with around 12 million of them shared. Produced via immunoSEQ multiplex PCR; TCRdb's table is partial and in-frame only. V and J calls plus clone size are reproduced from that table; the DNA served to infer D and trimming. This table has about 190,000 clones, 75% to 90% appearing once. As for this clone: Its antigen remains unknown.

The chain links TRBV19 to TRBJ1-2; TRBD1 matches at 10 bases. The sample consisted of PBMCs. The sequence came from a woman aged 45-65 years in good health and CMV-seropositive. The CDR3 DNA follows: TGTGCCAGTAGTATAGCTGGACAGGGGGAGTACTATGGCTACACCTTC. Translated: CASSIAGQGEYYGYTF. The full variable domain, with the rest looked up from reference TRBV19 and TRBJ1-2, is DGGITQSPKYLFRKEGQNVTLSCEQNLNHDAMYWYRQDPGQGLRLIYYSQIVNDFQKGDIAEGYSVSREKKESFPLTVTSAQKNPTAFYLCASSIAGQGEYYGYTFGSGTRLTVV.